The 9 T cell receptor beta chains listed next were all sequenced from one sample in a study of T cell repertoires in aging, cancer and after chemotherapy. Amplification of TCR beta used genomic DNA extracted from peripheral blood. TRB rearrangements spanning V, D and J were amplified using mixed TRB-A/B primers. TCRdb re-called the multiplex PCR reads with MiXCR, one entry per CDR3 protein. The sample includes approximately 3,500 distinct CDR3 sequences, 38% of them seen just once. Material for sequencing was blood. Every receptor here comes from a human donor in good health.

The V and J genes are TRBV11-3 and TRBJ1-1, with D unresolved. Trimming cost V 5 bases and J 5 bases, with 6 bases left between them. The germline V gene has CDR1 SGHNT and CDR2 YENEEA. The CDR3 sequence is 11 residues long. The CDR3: CASSPRTEAFF. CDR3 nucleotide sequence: TGTGCCAGCAGCCCACGAACTGAAGCTTTCTTT.

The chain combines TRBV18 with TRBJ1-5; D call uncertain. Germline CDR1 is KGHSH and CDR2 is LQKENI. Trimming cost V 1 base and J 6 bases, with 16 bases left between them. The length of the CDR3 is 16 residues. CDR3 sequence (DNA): TGTGCCAGCTCACCACGGGTTACGCAGCCGGCTCAGCCCCAGCATTTT. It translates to CASSPRVTQPAQPQHF.

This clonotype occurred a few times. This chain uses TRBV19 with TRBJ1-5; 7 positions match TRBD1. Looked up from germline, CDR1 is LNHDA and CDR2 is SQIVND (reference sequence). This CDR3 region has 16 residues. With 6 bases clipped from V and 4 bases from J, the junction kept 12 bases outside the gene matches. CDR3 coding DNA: TGTGCCAGTAGATGGGGCCGGGACAGTAAAAATCAGCCCCAGCATTTT. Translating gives CASRWGRDSKNQPQHF.

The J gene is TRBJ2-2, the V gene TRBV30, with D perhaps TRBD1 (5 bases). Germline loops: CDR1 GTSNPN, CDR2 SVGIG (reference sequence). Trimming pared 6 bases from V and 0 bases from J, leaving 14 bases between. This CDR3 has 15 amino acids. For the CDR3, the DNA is TGTGCCTGCACCTCGACAGACGCGAACACCGGGGAGCTGTTTTTT. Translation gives CACTSTDANTGELFF.

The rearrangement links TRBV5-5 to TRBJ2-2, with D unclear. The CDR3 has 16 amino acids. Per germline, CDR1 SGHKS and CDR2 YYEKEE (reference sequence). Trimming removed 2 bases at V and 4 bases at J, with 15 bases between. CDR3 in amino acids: CASSFSFRPLTGELFF. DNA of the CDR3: TGTGCCAGCAGCTTCAGCTTCAGGCCGCTCACCGGGGAGCTGTTTTTT. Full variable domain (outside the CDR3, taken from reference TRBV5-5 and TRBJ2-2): DAGVTQSPTHLIKTRGQQVTLRCSPISGHKSVSWYQQVLGQGPQFIFQYYEKEERGRGNFPDRFSARQFPNYSSELNVNALLLGDSALYLCASSFSFRPLTGELFFGEGSRLTVL.

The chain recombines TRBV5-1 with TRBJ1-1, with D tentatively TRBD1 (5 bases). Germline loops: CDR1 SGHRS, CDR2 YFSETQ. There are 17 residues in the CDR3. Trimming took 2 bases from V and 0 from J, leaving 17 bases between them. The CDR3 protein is CASSFGQGRRLNTEAFF. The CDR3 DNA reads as TGCGCCAGCAGCTTTGGCCAGGGTAGACGACTGAACACTGAAGCTTTCTTT. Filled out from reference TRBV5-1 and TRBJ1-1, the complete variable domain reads KAGVTQTPRYLIKTRGQQVTLSCSPISGHRSVSWYQQTPGQGLQFLFEYFSETQRNKGNFPGRFSGRQFSNSRSEMNVSTLELGDSALYLCASSFGQGRRLNTEAFFGQGTRLTVV.

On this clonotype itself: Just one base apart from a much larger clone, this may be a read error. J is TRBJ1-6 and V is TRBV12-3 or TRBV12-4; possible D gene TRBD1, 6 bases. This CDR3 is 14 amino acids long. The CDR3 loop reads CASSVGARNPPLHF. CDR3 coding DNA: TGTGCCAGCAGCGTGGGGGCGCGTAATCCACCCCTCCACTTT.

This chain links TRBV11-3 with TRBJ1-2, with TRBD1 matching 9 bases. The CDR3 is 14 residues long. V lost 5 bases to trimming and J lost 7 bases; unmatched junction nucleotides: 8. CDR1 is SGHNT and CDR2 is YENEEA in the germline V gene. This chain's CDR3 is CASSTLQGAGGYTF. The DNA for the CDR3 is TGTGCCAGCAGCACCCTACAGGGGGCGGGTGGCTACACCTTC.

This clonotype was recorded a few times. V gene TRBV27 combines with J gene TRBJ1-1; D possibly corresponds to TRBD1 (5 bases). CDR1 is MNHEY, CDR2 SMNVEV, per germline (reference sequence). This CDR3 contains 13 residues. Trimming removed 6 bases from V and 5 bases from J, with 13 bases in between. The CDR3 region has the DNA TGTGCCAGCAGGGATGGGGCCCGTACTGAAGCTTTCTTT. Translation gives CASRDGARTEAFF.